This T cell receptor beta chain was identified during a study of control samples from healthy donors and cancer patients. CDR1 and CDR2 from the germline V gene are MDHEN and SYDVKM. V shed 5 bases and J 9 bases; nucleotides not matched to a gene: 12. The CDR3 is 14 residues long. This table comes from immunoSEQ multiplex PCR, and its TCRdb copy is limited to in-frame clones, with some not included. The sample yields 4,500 to 6,500 clones, roughly 86% seen once. The chain links TRBV28 to TRBJ1-2, with 7 positions matching TRBD1. What was sequenced was formalin-fixed, paraffin-embedded tissue. This receptor was obtained from a female donor with lung cancer. CDR3 sequence: CASSGTGTALSYTF. The CDR3 coding sequence is TGTGCCAGCAGTGGAACCGGGACAGCTTTGAGCTACACCTTC.